This TCR beta chain was identified in a study of blood T cell repertoires in COVID-19. Study details: Both acute and convalescent COVID-19 samples were obtained from the United States, Italy and Spain. T cells, B-cell-depleted T cells, or PBMCs provided the cDNA or gDNA that served as material.

Authors' methods: Reference gene primer amplification yielded estimated nucleated cell counts. TCRdb keeps only in-frame clones here, not all; method: immunoSEQ multiplex PCR. The DNA was the basis for D and trimming; V, J and clone size are from that table. The profile shows 200,000 to 300,000 clones, roughly 86% of them singletons. V was clipped by 2 bases and J by 3 bases; unmatched bases: 12. Germline CDR1 LGHNT, CDR2 FRNRAP. The CDR3 is 18 residues long. Sequencing used peripheral blood. The chain combines TRBV12-5 with TRBJ1-5, with 8 bases identical to TRBD1. The sequence came from a man aged 40-55 years who had recovered from COVID-19. CDR3 nucleotide sequence: TGTGCTAGTGGTTTGTTCGTAATTGGACAGGGCGTCAATCAGCCCCAGCATTTT. It encodes CASGLFVIGQGVNQPQHF.